The present entry profiles one T cell receptor beta chain with its context. Antigen unknown. This sample is drawn from a study of blood T cells in healthy people across ages. Study results and caveats: Whereas aged donors had fewer naive CD4+ cells, long-lived donors had more of them and higher diversity. Estimates of total diversity, which came from one million sequenced T cells, were considered to be underestimates.

Per germline, CDR1 SGHTA and CDR2 FQGNSA. CDR3 size: 14 residues. Trimming stripped 2 bases from V and 5 bases from J, with 12 bases between. Using a J-beta primer mix together with a sample-barcoded 5' primer, a second PCR was run for about 7 to 12 cycles. One entry per CDR3 protein, called by TCRdb with MiXCR from the 5' RACE reads. The sample consists of around 1,900,000 distinct CDR3 sequences, about two fifths of them appearing once. Sequencing input: blood. The V call is TRBV7-2, the J call TRBJ2-5, with a tentative D call TRBD1 (6 bases). The sequence derives from a human donor in good health. The DNA of the CDR3 is TGTGCCAGCAGCTTACAACACAGGGCGGAGACCCAGTACTTC. It encodes CASSLQHRAETQYF. The full variable domain, in which reference TRBV7-2 and TRBJ2-5 provide the parts outside the CDR3, is GAGVSQSPSNKVTEKGKDVELRCDPISGHTALYWYRQSLGQGLEFLIYFQGNSAPDKSGLPSDRFSAERTGGSVSTLTIQRTQQEDSAVYLCASSLQHRAETQYFGPGTRLLVL.